This T cell receptor (beta chain) was profiled in a study of CD8+ T cells in alopecia areata. Study at large: Those treated were given oral tofacitinib at 5 to 10 mg twice daily.

On this clone: Its antigen is not identified.

Looked up from germline, CDR1 is SGDLS and CDR2 is YYNGEE. Germline trimming cut 0 bases from V and 1 base from J; bases unmatched to any gene: 2. The CDR3 spans 15 residues. Treatment meaning: oral pan-JAK inhibitor, 5-10 mg twice daily. Study-wide results and caveats: Scalp sequencing captures resident alphabeta T cells of normal skin too.

Reverse transcribed after extraction, RNA yielded cDNA as the sequencing template. Measured with immunoSEQ multiplex PCR; TCRdb has only the in-frame clones, and not every one. The data contain about 120,000 clones, 53% of them singletons. This sample comprised CD4+ T cells sorted from blood, obtained at week 4, from a patient treated with tofacitinib. This receptor was taken from a human donor with alopecia areata. The genes are TRBV9 and TRBJ2-3; 7 positions match TRBD2. The CDR3 coding sequence is TGTGCCAGCAGCGTAGTGGGGGGGGGCACAGATACGCAGTATTTT. Amino acids: CASSVVGGGTDTQYF.